The source of this T cell receptor (beta chain) is a study of cytomegalovirus exposure and HLA in healthy donors. This CDR3 has 15 residues. V was cut by 4 bases and J by 7 bases, with 15 bases left in between. Germline values: CDR1 SGHTS, CDR2 YDEGEE. This clone has only a few counts. The antigen remains unidentified. PCR employed 60 Vbeta and 13 Jbeta primers. Here immunoSEQ multiplex PCR was the method, and the copy in TCRdb shows in-frame clones only, minus some. This table has approximately 120,000 clones, about 80% appearing once. Whole-study results and caveats: Analysis was performed later, and it showed HLA-associated TCR beta chains to be more clonally expanded than equally common others.

The origin of this receptor is a man in his forties in good health and CMV-seronegative. The sample taken for sequencing was PBMCs. V usage is TRBV5-8 and J usage is TRBJ1-6, with D perhaps TRBD1 (5 bases). The CDR3 nucleotides are TGTGCCAGCAGCCCGGTCGGGGGGATCAATTCACCCCTCCACTTT. Its translation: CASSPVGGINSPLHF.